This T cell receptor beta chain was observed in a study of blood T cell repertoires in COVID-19 (TCRdb year 2020). Concerning the study at large: Samples from collaborators originated in the United States, Italy and Spain and spanned both the acute and convalescent phases of COVID-19. A freely available public database, intended as a resource for researchers studying the immune response to SARS-CoV-2, is where the repertoires were released. HLA class I and class II types, where available, came from metadata supplied by the sample provider rather than from assay-based typing. The dataset comprised deeply sampled blood TCRbeta repertoires from subjects exposed to, actively infected with, or recovered from COVID-19. The sample metadata nearly always contained a de-identified subject ID, COVID-19 status, age in years and sex. Samples were obtained from the ongoing ImmuneRACE study (first 160 participants) and from 950 to 1,500 subjects provided by 6 global collaborators. The material from the prospective study consisted of cDNA or gDNA derived from T cells, B-cell-depleted T cells, or PBMCs. Summary of the overall study and its limitations: The quantity of clinical and demographic metadata differed by source and by participant and was supplied without curation.

TCRbeta CDR3 regions were amplified from genomic DNA by means of the immunoSEQ Assay, a bias-controlled multiplex PCR. Concerning the study's data processing: The number of nucleated cells in each sample was estimated from the amplification of reference gene primers within the assay. To quantify the absolute abundance of each unique TCRbeta CDR3 rearrangement, sequence reads were collapsed and filtered. For each sample, productive Simpson clonality was calculated as the square root of Simpson's diversity index across productive rearrangements. Not all clones reach the TCRdb copy of this immuneACCESS table, which keeps in-frame sequences only. Checked studies attribute under half of the gap to unresolved V genes and leave the rest unexplained. V and J calls and clone size follow that table, whereas D and trimming were derived from the DNA. This sample is represented by roughly 300,000 clones; 85% of them were singletons. The ten largest clonotypes hold about 2.3% of the sample.

Participants in the prospective study were aged roughly 18 to 89 years, lived in some 24 United States geographic areas, and enrolled through a virtual design. In the prospective study, participants were assigned to cohorts based on the clinical history participants reported in a screening survey and a study questionnaire. ImmuneRACE Cohort 3 recovered participants were defined by two consecutive negative NP/OP PCR tests, healthcare professional clearance, or symptom resolution. Each participant in the prospective study had whole blood, serum and a nasopharyngeal or oropharyngeal swab collected by mobile phlebotomists. Prospective study participants could optionally give additional blood draws and questionnaires over an approximately 2-month period. Blood samples from the prospective study were shipped frozen or at room temperature prior to DNA extraction. The junction shows trimming of 2 bases on V and 0 bases on J, plus 8 bases between the germline ends. From its cysteine to its phenylalanine, the CDR3 spans 15 amino acids. The DNA shown is the 45-base CDR3, in frame from base 1. Looking up the germline V gene yields CDR1 MGHRA and CDR2 YSYEKL.

Concerning this clone: The target of this receptor is not known. No base quality values were provided; no much bigger clone lies one nucleotide off.

Source material: PBMCs or T cells enriched from blood (not recorded which). The receptor's source is a woman in her 50s who had recovered from COVID-19. The rearranged chain carries TRBV4-1 and TRBJ1-5, with an unclear D gene assignment. The CDR3 protein sequence reads: CASSQLQISNQPQHF. In nucleotide form, the sequence is TGCGCCAGCAGCCAACTTCAGATTAGCAATCAGCCCCAGCATTTT.